These 14 T cell receptor beta chains were sequenced from one sample in a study of OX40 agonist ivuxolimab in advanced cancers. Generated by immunoSEQ multiplex PCR, the TCRdb table keeps only in-frame clones and is missing some. The repertoire holds 25,000 to 40,000 clones, with 84% as singletons. Source: CD4+ or CD8+ T cells sorted from blood, taken in a trial of the OX40 agonist ivuxolimab. The origin of the receptors is an adult with an advanced solid tumor such as melanoma, head and neck, liver or kidney cancer.

The chain carries TRBV5-1 and TRBJ1-2; TRBD1 matches 8 bases. Trimming at V came to 3 bases and at J to 3 bases, leaving 7 bases not matched to a gene. CDR1 is SGHRS, CDR2 YFSETQ, per germline. This CDR3 has 15 amino acids. The DNA for the CDR3 is TGCGCCAGCAGCTCTCGGACAGGGTCGGACTATGGCTACACCTTC. It encodes CASSSRTGSDYGYTF.

This clone has a handful of counts. The chain recombines TRBV6-6 with TRBJ1-3; maybe TRBD1 (5 bases). CDR3 length: 15 amino acids. The germline V gene encodes CDR1 MNHNY and CDR2 SVGAGI (reference sequence). Trimming stripped 4 bases from V and 0 bases from J, with 10 bases between. The CDR3 bases are TGTGCCAGCAGTTGGGACGGACACTCTGGAAACACCATATATTTT. It yields the protein CASSWDGHSGNTIYF.

This rearrangement joins TRBV6-5 to TRBJ2-7, with a possible D match to TRBD2 (6 bases). Trimming removed 4 bases at V and 4 bases at J, with 8 bases between. Per the germline V gene, CDR1 is MNHEY and CDR2 is SVGAGI. The CDR3 totals 12 residues. Here the CDR3 reads CASSFGGYEQYF. CDR3 coding DNA: TGTGCCAGCAGTTTTGGGGGGTACGAGCAGTACTTC.

This clone was counted between two and nine times. The chain combines TRBV7-9 with TRBJ1-2; D is perhaps TRBD1 (6 bases). The CDR3 is 15 amino acids. V was shortened by 5 bases and J by 5 bases, with 18 bases between the two germline ends. Germline lookup yields CDR1 SEHNR and CDR2 FQNEAQ (reference sequence). The DNA for the CDR3 is TGTGCCAGCAGCCACCGGGACACCACTGGTTATGGCTACACCTTC. Translating gives CASSHRDTTGYGYTF.

The rearrangement uses TRBV5-4 and TRBJ2-3, with a weak D call TRBD1 (6 bases). This CDR3 has 15 amino acids. Germline loops: CDR1 SGHNT, CDR2 YYREEE (reference sequence). The V end lost 5 bases, the J end lost 2 bases, and 15 bases lay between the germline ends. The CDR3 nucleotides read TGTGCCAGCAGATCCCGGCGGACAGACACAGATACGCAGTATTTT. Translating it yields CASRSRRTDTDTQYF.

The chain joins TRBV28 to TRBJ2-1; D gene unclear. The CDR3 has 12 amino acids. CDR1 is MDHEN and CDR2 is SYDVKM in the germline V gene. The ends were cut back, 7 bases at V and 2 bases at J, with 6 bases in the middle. The CDR3 nucleotides read TGTGCCAGCAATCGGGCCTACAATGAGCAGTTCTTC. Translated, it gives CASNRAYNEQFF.

The V gene is TRBV7-8, the J gene TRBJ1-1; 8 bases align to TRBD1. From germline, CDR1 is SGHVS and CDR2 FQNEAQ. The CDR3 contains 14 residues. After removal of 5 bases from V and 4 bases from J, the junction contained 6 bases not matched to a gene. Written as DNA, the CDR3 is TGTGCCAGCAGCACGGGACAGGAGGCCACTGAAGCTTTCTTT. It is translated as CASSTGQEATEAFF.

The V call is TRBV6-4, the J call TRBJ1-2; D unresolved. This CDR3 has 14 residues. The ends were cut back, 0 bases at V and 5 bases at J, with 10 bases in the middle. From germline, CDR1 is MRHNA and CDR2 SNTAGT. Written as DNA, the CDR3 is TGTGCCAGCAGTGACTCGAAGGGCTGGTATGGCTACACCTTC. Translation gives CASSDSKGWYGYTF.

V and J are TRBV2 and TRBJ2-1; no definite D call. The CDR3 is made up of 14 amino acids. CDR1 and CDR2 from the germline V gene are SNHLY and FYNNEI. Trimming took off 5 bases at V and 7 bases at J, with 15 bases between the two ends. The CDR3 here is CASSSYSDGNEQFF. CDR3 DNA sequence: TGTGCCAGCAGTTCCTACTCAGATGGGAATGAGCAGTTCTTC.

V gene TRBV2 combines with J gene TRBJ1-2, with D possibly TRBD1 on 5 matching bases. Germline loops: CDR1 SNHLY, CDR2 FYNNEI. Trimming cost V 8 bases and J 0 bases, with 10 bases left between them. This CDR3 region has 13 residues. The CDR3: CASHTGANYGYTF. The CDR3 nucleotides read TGTGCCAGCCATACAGGAGCTAACTATGGCTACACCTTC.

The J gene is TRBJ2-1, the V gene TRBV7-3; 9 bases match TRBD2. Trimming took 1 base from V and 0 from J; bases not matched to a gene: 1. The germline V gene has CDR1 SGHTA and CDR2 FQGTGA. The CDR3 is 16 amino acids. The CDR3 spells CASSLSSGSSYNEQFF. DNA for the CDR3: TGTGCCAGCAGCTTAAGTAGCGGGAGCTCCTACAATGAGCAGTTCTTC.

This chain links TRBV2 with TRBJ2-7; TRBD1 matches 9 bases. Germline CDR1 SNHLY, CDR2 FYNNEI. The CDR3 has 16 residues. Trimming at V came to 1 base and at J to 4 bases, leaving 8 bases not matched to a gene. CDR3 sequence: CASSEEGTGSVYEQYF. Here the CDR3 DNA reads TGTGCCAGCAGTGAAGAAGGGACAGGGTCGGTGTACGAGCAGTACTTC.

This clone has just one count. The V gene is TRBV14, the J gene TRBJ2-5, with 7 bases that match TRBD1. This CDR3 contains 15 residues. Germline V gene lookup returns CDR1 SGHDN and CDR2 FVKESK. Trimming removed 6 bases from V and 5 bases from J; junction bases left unmatched: 12. DNA of the CDR3: TGTGCCAGCAGTATCTGGGACAGCCCCCGGGAGACCCAGTACTTC. Its translation is CASSIWDSPRETQYF.

This chain links TRBV19 with TRBJ1-5; D remains unclear. V was shortened by 3 bases and J by 6 bases, with 9 bases between the two germline ends. Germline values: CDR1 LNHDA, CDR2 SQIVND (reference sequence). CDR3 length: 13 amino acids. The CDR3 DNA reads as TGTGCCAGTAGTATGGGTTTGGTTCAGCCCCAGCATTTT. It yields the protein CASSMGLVQPQHF.